What follows describes a single TCR beta chain. The V and J ends lost 3 bases and 8 bases respectively, with 17 bases between them. This CDR3 has 16 residues. Germline V gene sequence: CDR1 MNHEY, CDR2 SVGAGI. These data come from a study of CD8 T cells in Susac syndrome. Reverse transcription of roughly 0.45 to 1 ug RNA was performed with random hexamers. TCRdb recomputed calls from the immunoSEQ multiplex PCR reads with MiXCR, one row per CDR3 protein. The data hold around 200,000 distinct CDR3 sequences, with around 95% observed a single time. The TCR sequence derives from a human donor with Susac syndrome. Sequencing input: CD4+ T cells from PBMCs. This sequence joins TRBV6-5 and TRBJ1-6, with D maybe TRBD1 (6 bases). CDR3 sequence (DNA): TGTGCCAGCAGTTATCATAGGACAGCCCAGCATTCACCCCTCCACTTT. This gives the protein CASSYHRTAQHSPLHF.